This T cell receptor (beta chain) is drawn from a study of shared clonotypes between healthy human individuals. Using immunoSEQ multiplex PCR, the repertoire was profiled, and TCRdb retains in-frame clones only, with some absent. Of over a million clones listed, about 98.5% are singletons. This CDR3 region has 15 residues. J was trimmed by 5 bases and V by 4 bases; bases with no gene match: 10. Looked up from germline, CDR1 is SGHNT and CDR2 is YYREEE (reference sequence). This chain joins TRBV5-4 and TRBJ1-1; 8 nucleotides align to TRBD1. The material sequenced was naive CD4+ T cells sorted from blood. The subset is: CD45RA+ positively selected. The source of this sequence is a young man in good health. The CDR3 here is CASSTGQGLRTEAFF. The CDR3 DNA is TGTGCCAGCAGCACCGGACAGGGCTTAAGGACTGAAGCTTTCTTT.